This T cell receptor beta chain originates from a study of cytomegalovirus exposure and HLA in healthy donors. PCR amplification relied on 60 Vbeta primers (plus 13 Jbeta primers). The repertoire was sequenced with immunoSEQ multiplex PCR; TCRdb's copy has only in-frame clones and lacks some. Of 120,000 or so clones listed, under 90% are singletons. Input material: PBMCs. The TCR originated in a middle-aged woman in good health and CMV-seropositive.

CDR3 sequence reads: CASSTFGVPTDTQYF. The CDR3 DNA is TGTGCCAGTAGTACCTTCGGGGTCCCCACAGATACGCAGTATTTT. The V gene is TRBV19, the J gene TRBJ2-3; possible D gene TRBD2, 5 bases. The CDR3 totals 15 residues. Germline lookup yields CDR1 LNHDA and CDR2 SQIVND (reference sequence). With 4 bases removed from V and 2 bases from J, the gap between germline ends came to 13 bases.